This T cell receptor beta chain originates from a study of shared clonotypes between healthy human individuals. Study-level background: A few men and a couple of women, aged 18 to 49, were donors. There were three CD4 naive, three CD4 memory, two CD8 naive and one CD8 memory plates per donor.

Template for every sorted-subset replicate PCR totaled about 200 ng DNA, some 30,000 T cell genomes. Sequencing used immunoSEQ multiplex PCR; TCRdb keeps in-frame clones, though not all of them. Of 2 million to 2.5 million clones detected, approximately 95% appear once; the ten largest clones hold around 0.13%. About this clone itself: Antigen: not known.

Study outcomes and limitations: What limited the represented genetic and exposure-history diversity was the small number of donors.

This CDR3 comprises 13 residues. Looked up from germline, CDR1 is MNHEY and CDR2 is SVGAGI. Trimming removed 7 bases at V and 7 bases at J, with 14 bases between. The V gene is TRBV6-5, the J gene TRBJ2-1; D uncertain. The sequencing input was naive CD4+ T cells sorted from blood. Subset reported: CD45RA+ positively selected. The TCR was taken from a young man in good health. In DNA form, the CDR3 reads TGTGCCAGCACCCCATTACAACGGAATGAGCAGTTCTTC. It encodes CASTPLQRNEQFF.